The 16 T cell receptor beta chains reported below all come from one sample, sequenced in a study of control samples from healthy donors and cancer patients. The data were produced by immunoSEQ multiplex PCR, yet TCRdb's version contains in-frame clones alone and is incomplete. The table lists around 170,000 clones, approximately 90% of them singletons. The sample comprised blood. Receptors originate from a young man in good health.

V gene TRBV25-1 combines with J gene TRBJ1-1; D gene uncertain. V was clipped by 2 bases and J by 4 bases, with 8 bases between them. The CDR3 contains 13 residues. The germline V gene has CDR1 MGHDK and CDR2 SYGVNS. This CDR3 is CASSEPLGTEAFF. The CDR3 DNA reads TGTGCCAGCAGTGAACCGTTGGGCACTGAAGCTTTCTTT.

The J gene is TRBJ1-1, the V gene TRBV6-5; possible D gene TRBD1, 5 bases. Germline V CDR1 and CDR2: MNHEY, SVGAGI. The CDR3 is 12 amino acids. V lost 2 bases and J 8 bases, leaving 9 bases between the germline ends. CDR3 sequence: CASSYQGIEAFF. CDR3 sequence (DNA): TGTGCCAGCAGTTACCAGGGTATAGAAGCTTTCTTT.

The chain is built from TRBV25-1 and TRBJ2-7; D is unresolved. V lost 4 bases, J lost 2 bases, and 12 bases lay in between. Looked up from germline, CDR1 is MGHDK and CDR2 is SYGVNS. The CDR3 is made up of 14 amino acids. In DNA form, the CDR3 reads TGTGCCAGCAGTGTTCACTCCGAGCCCTACGAGCAGTACTTC. It specifies CASSVHSEPYEQYF.

The V and J genes are TRBV5-5 and TRBJ1-1, with TRBD1 matching 9 bases. Germline V gene lookup returns CDR1 SGHKS and CDR2 YYEKEE (reference sequence). The CDR3 sequence is 15 residues long. Trimming took 4 bases from V and 5 from J; bases not matched to a gene: 9. DNA of the CDR3: TGTGCCAGCAGCCTGGGACAGGGAGTAAAAACTGAAGCTTTCTTT. Translated: CASSLGQGVKTEAFF.

This chain uses TRBV6-6 with TRBJ1-1, with 10 bases identical to TRBD1. This CDR3 is 14 amino acids long. J was trimmed by 4 bases and V by 6 bases; bases with no gene match: 5. Germline CDR1 reads MNHNY; CDR2 reads SVGAGI (reference sequence). The CDR3 nucleotides read TGTGCCAGCAGCCTAGGACAGGGGGGCACTGAAGCTTTCTTT. It codes for CASSLGQGGTEAFF.

The CDR3 nucleotides read TGCGCCAGCAGCTTGGACGGAGGGGTTTACGAGCAGTACTTC. Translating gives CASSLDGGVYEQYF. This chain joins TRBV5-1 and TRBJ2-7, with a weak D call TRBD2 (6 bases). The CDR3 loop spans 14 amino acids. Trimming stripped 0 bases from V and 4 bases from J, with 11 bases between. Germline lookup yields CDR1 SGHRS and CDR2 YFSETQ. Together with reference TRBV5-1 and TRBJ2-7, the CDR3 gives the full variable domain: KAGVTQTPRYLIKTRGQQVTLSCSPISGHRSVSWYQQTPGQGLQFLFEYFSETQRNKGNFPGRFSGRQFSNSRSEMNVSTLELGDSALYLCASSLDGGVYEQYFGPGTRLTVT.

The J gene is TRBJ2-7, the V gene TRBV5-6; D is unclear. The germline V and J ends were trimmed by 2 bases and 0 bases, with 9 bases remaining between them. The CDR3 has 14 residues. The germline CDR1 and CDR2 sequences are SGHDT and YYEEEE. The chain's CDR3 is CASSFRLSSYEQYF. CDR3 coding DNA: TGTGCCAGCAGCTTCAGGCTGAGCTCCTACGAGCAGTACTTC.

The gene calls are TRBV10-1 and TRBJ2-3; D may correspond to TRBD1 or TRBD2 (5 bases each). The CDR3 is 15 amino acids. Germline loops: CDR1 WNHNN, CDR2 SYGVQD (reference sequence). The V gene lost 3 bases and the J gene lost 4 bases, with 14 bases spanning the gap. CDR3 DNA sequence: TGCGCCAGCAGTGATCTCGACCGGGGACCAGATACGCAGTATTTT. Amino acids: CASSDLDRGPDTQYF.

This chain links TRBV18 with TRBJ1-3; possibly TRBD1 for D (5 bases). The CDR3 sequence is 15 residues long. Trimming took off 2 bases at V and 1 base at J, with 9 bases between the two ends. From germline, CDR1 is KGHSH and CDR2 LQKENI. The CDR3 reads CASSPVQDSGNTIYF. As DNA, the CDR3 is TGTGCCAGCTCACCAGTACAGGATTCTGGAAACACCATATATTTT. Full variable domain (remainder filled in from reference TRBV18 and TRBJ1-3): NAGVMQNPRHLVRRRGQEARLRCSPMKGHSHVYWYRQLPEEGLKFMVYLQKENIIDESGMPKERFSAEFPKEGPSILRIQQVVRGDSAAYFCASSPVQDSGNTIYFGEGSWLTVV.

V usage is TRBV10-3 and J usage is TRBJ2-7, with TRBD2 matching 10 bases. This CDR3 contains 15 residues. Looked up from germline, CDR1 is ENHRY and CDR2 is SYGVKD. V lost 3 bases and J lost 4; bases outside the gene matches: 6. This CDR3 reads CAISDTASGGYEQYF. Written as DNA, the CDR3 is TGTGCCATCAGTGATACGGCTAGCGGGGGATACGAGCAGTACTTC.

The genes are TRBV4-1 and TRBJ1-5; D not resolved. V shed 0 bases and J shed 3 bases, with 12 bases lying between them. This CDR3 contains 16 residues. The germline V gene encodes CDR1 MGHRA and CDR2 YSYEKL. CDR3 nucleotides: TGCGCCAGCAGCCAAGAGGCTTCCAGGACCAATCAGCCCCAGCATTTT. Translating gives CASSQEASRTNQPQHF.

The CDR3 protein is CASSPPGRGETQYF. CDR3 DNA: TGTGCCAGCTCACCACCGGGCCGAGGAGAGACCCAGTACTTC. This sequence joins TRBV18 and TRBJ2-5; D is uncertain. Trimming stripped 0 bases from V and 4 bases from J, with 9 bases between. Germline loops: CDR1 KGHSH, CDR2 LQKENI. This CDR3 contains 14 residues.

This clone showed up just once. The chain links TRBV27 to TRBJ1-1; D is undetermined. The CDR3 sequence is 15 residues long. Trimming removed 2 bases at V and 0 bases at J, with 10 bases between. Germline lookup yields CDR1 MNHEY and CDR2 SMNVEV (reference sequence). The CDR3 DNA reads TGTGCCAGCAGTTTAGTCCCAGCTATGAACACTGAAGCTTTCTTT. It specifies CASSLVPAMNTEAFF.

V usage is TRBV5-5 and J usage is TRBJ1-2; TRBD1 might be the D (6 bases). The CDR3 totals 14 residues. Trimming took off 1 base at V and 6 bases at J, with 13 bases between the two ends. Germline V lookup: CDR1 SGHKS, CDR2 YYEKEE (reference sequence). CDR3 DNA sequence: TGTGCCAGCAGCTTGATGGGGGGCGAGGATGGCTACACCTTC. Translating gives CASSLMGGEDGYTF.

The chain couples TRBV3-1 (or the pseudogene TRBV3-2) to TRBJ1-3; maybe TRBD1 (6 bases). Germline V gene data show CDR1 as LGHDT and CDR2 as YNNKEL (reference sequence). V was cut by 4 bases and J by 8 bases, with 27 bases left in between. The CDR3 is made up of 18 amino acids. Written as DNA, the CDR3 is TGTGCCAGCAGCCCCGGCTACAGGGTGAGTGGACAAGGTTACACCATATATTTT. This encodes CASSPGYRVSGQGYTIYF.

The rearrangement links TRBV6-5 to TRBJ2-2; TRBD2 is a possible D gene (5 bases). V gave up 2 bases and J gave up 5 bases, with 15 bases separating them. The CDR3 sequence is 16 residues long. The germline gives CDR1 MNHEY, CDR2 SVGAGI. The CDR3 protein is CASSYQTGTGTGELFF. In nucleotides, the CDR3 is TGTGCCAGCAGTTACCAGACGGGAACGGGTACCGGGGAGCTGTTTTTT.